This passage covers 28 T cell receptor beta chains from one sample sequenced in a study of cytotoxic CD8 clonotypes in ibrutinib-treated CLL. Assay used: immunoSEQ multiplex PCR; TCRdb lists only in-frame clones, some missing. This table has about 56,000 clones, 56% appearing once. Material: PBMCs, obtained after 24 months of ibrutinib treatment. The receptors stem from a human donor with chronic lymphocytic leukemia.

This chain uses TRBV5-6 with TRBJ2-3; a possible D gene is TRBD2 (5 bases). Trimming took 4 bases from V and 3 from J, leaving 6 bases between them. The CDR3 extends over 12 amino acids. In germline, CDR1 is SGHDT, CDR2 YYEEEE. The CDR3 loop reads CASSPGTDTQYF. The CDR3 nucleotides read TGTGCCAGCAGCCCGGGAACAGATACGCAGTATTTT.

The chain employs TRBV9 and TRBJ1-3, with unresolved D. The V end lost 4 bases, the J end lost 0 bases, and 14 bases lay between the germline ends. Germline V CDR1 and CDR2: SGDLS, YYNGEE. CDR3 length: 16 residues. CDR3 nucleotide sequence: TGTGCCAGCAGCCTCAACTGGGGTAACTCTGGAAACACCATATATTTT. It translates to CASSLNWGNSGNTIYF.

This clone appeared many times. The chain has TRBV5-5 and TRBJ1-1; D possibly corresponds to TRBD1 (5 bases). With 4 bases removed from V and 1 base from J, the gap between germline ends came to 14 bases. Germline V gene sequence: CDR1 SGHKS, CDR2 YYEKEE (reference sequence). The CDR3 is made up of 15 amino acids. The CDR3 nucleotides are TGTGCCAGCAGCCGTCCCGGGACGGGGAACACTGAAGCTTTCTTT. This sequence encodes CASSRPGTGNTEAFF.

The J gene is TRBJ2-5, the V gene TRBV14, with D perhaps assigned TRBD1 or TRBD2 (5 bases each). The CDR3 contains 15 residues. The germline CDR1 and CDR2 sequences are SGHDN and FVKESK. V lost 1 base and J lost 7, with 16 bases in between. CDR3 sequence reads: CASSQVGGVQGTQYF. CDR3 coding DNA: TGTGCCAGCAGCCAAGTAGGAGGCGTTCAGGGGACCCAGTACTTC.

This clone was counted only a few times. The chain couples TRBV28 to TRBJ1-5, with TRBD1 as a possible D gene (5 bases). Germline V gene data show CDR1 as MDHEN and CDR2 as SYDVKM. The CDR3 sequence is 14 residues long. V lost 6 bases, J lost 5 bases, and 14 bases lay in between. The CDR3 here is CASRTLRGDQPQHF. CDR3 DNA sequence: TGTGCCAGCAGAACCTTGAGGGGCGATCAGCCCCAGCATTTT. Filled out from reference TRBV28 and TRBJ1-5, the complete variable domain reads DVKVTQSSRYLVKRTGEKVFLECVQDMDHENMFWYRQDPGLGLRLIYFSYDVKMKEKGDIPEGYSVSREKKERFSLILESASTNQTSMYLCASRTLRGDQPQHFGDGTRLSIL.

The sample holds a few counts of this clone. This rearrangement joins TRBV5-1 to TRBJ2-7; a possible D gene is TRBD2 (5 bases). Trimming pared 0 bases from V and 1 base from J, leaving 20 bases between. Germline assignment: CDR1 SGHRS and CDR2 YFSETQ. The CDR3 runs to 18 residues. The CDR3 sequence is CASSLGMRTADSSYEQYF. The CDR3 nucleotides read TGCGCCAGCAGCTTGGGAATGCGGACGGCGGACTCTTCCTACGAGCAGTACTTC.

This clone has only a few counts. The CDR3 DNA is TGTGCCAGCAGTTTAGTATTGACAGGGCAAGAGACCCAGTACTTC. Translating it yields CASSLVLTGQETQYF. This chain uses TRBV28 with TRBJ2-5; TRBD1 agrees at 7 bases. Germline V gene lookup returns CDR1 MDHEN and CDR2 SYDVKM. The junction had 5 bases not matched to a gene; V was cut back by 2 bases and J by 2 bases. This CDR3 spans 15 amino acids.

This clone was counted ten times or more. The rearrangement links TRBV7-6 to TRBJ2-3; 9 bases match TRBD2. Germline CDR1 is SGHVS and CDR2 is FNYEAQ. This CDR3 has 15 amino acids. V shed 2 bases, J shed 4 bases, and the junction held 4 bases outside the gene matches. CDR3 in DNA: TGTGCCAGCAGCTTACTTAGCGGGAGCGCAGATACGCAGTATTTT. Translated, it gives CASSLLSGSADTQYF.

The chain is built from TRBV29-1 and TRBJ2-7; no definite D call. The CDR3 runs to 12 residues. CDR1 and CDR2 (germline): SQVTM, ANQGSEA. V was clipped by 4 bases and J by 7 bases, with 14 bases between them. For the CDR3, the DNA is TGCAGCGTTGGCCTGGTCCTGGGAGAGCAGTACTTC. As protein: CSVGLVLGEQYF.

The chain carries TRBV7-2 and TRBJ2-5; the match to TRBD2 covers 7 bases. J gave up 3 bases and V 1 base, and 5 bases lay outside the gene matches. This CDR3 has 15 amino acids. Germline values: CDR1 SGHTA, CDR2 FQGNSA. The CDR3 DNA reads TGTGCCAGCAGCTTAGGGGCTAGCGGTAAAGAGACCCAGTACTTC. It specifies CASSLGASGKETQYF.

The V and J genes are TRBV6-5 and TRBJ2-7, with 7 bases lining up with TRBD2. The CDR3 spans 14 residues. Losses at the gene ends were 4 bases for V and 4 bases for J; bases not matched to a gene: 7. The germline gives CDR1 MNHEY, CDR2 SVGAGI. The CDR3 here is CASSWAGDGYEQYF. CDR3 bases: TGTGCCAGCAGTTGGGCGGGAGATGGTTACGAGCAGTACTTC.

This clone came up many times. The chain has TRBV5-1 and TRBJ2-2, with 10 bases fitting TRBD2. With 2 bases clipped from V and 1 base from J, the junction kept 5 bases outside the gene matches. This CDR3 is 17 amino acids long. The germline V gene has CDR1 SGHRS and CDR2 YFSETQ. As DNA, the CDR3 is TGCGCCAGCAGCTTTTTTAGCGGGGGGTTGAACACCGGGGAGCTGTTTTTT. As protein: CASSFFSGGLNTGELFF. The full variable domain, its missing parts supplied by reference TRBV5-1 and TRBJ2-2, is KAGVTQTPRYLIKTRGQQVTLSCSPISGHRSVSWYQQTPGQGLQFLFEYFSETQRNKGNFPGRFSGRQFSNSRSEMNVSTLELGDSALYLCASSFFSGGLNTGELFFGEGSRLTVL.

The rearrangement joins TRBV7-9 to TRBJ2-7; D possibly matches TRBD1 or TRBD2 (5 bases each). V was cut by 0 bases and J by 3 bases, with 12 bases left in between. The CDR3 has 15 residues. Germline V lookup: CDR1 SEHNR, CDR2 FQNEAQ (reference sequence). Here the CDR3 DNA reads TGTGCCAGCAGCTTAGCGGGACCAGGCGGCTACGAGCAGTACGTC. This sequence encodes CASSLAGPGGYEQYV.

This clone was recorded a few times. V gene TRBV5-1 combines with J gene TRBJ1-1; D is uncertain. Trimming took off 2 bases at V and 7 bases at J, with 15 bases between the two ends. The CDR3 covers 14 residues. CDR1 SGHRS and CDR2 YFSETQ come from the germline V gene. Here the CDR3 DNA reads TGCGCCAGCAGCTTACGGGCCCGAGCCGATGAAGCTTTCTTT. It codes for CASSLRARADEAFF.

The V call is TRBV7-2, the J call TRBJ2-5, with D unclear. The CDR3 totals 12 residues. Trimming cost V 0 bases and J 4 bases, with 3 bases left between them. Per germline, CDR1 SGHTA and CDR2 FQGNSA. CDR3 amino acids: CASSLAGETQYF. As DNA, the CDR3 is TGTGCCAGCAGCTTAGCCGGAGAGACCCAGTACTTC.

This clone has a count of ten or more. The J gene is TRBJ1-6, the V gene TRBV5-6; no clear D. The germline V and J ends were trimmed by 6 bases and 6 bases, with 16 bases remaining between them. Germline V gene lookup returns CDR1 SGHDT and CDR2 YYEEEE. The CDR3 consists of 15 residues. The CDR3 spells CASTSLSRGNSPLHF. In DNA form, the CDR3 reads TGTGCCAGCACCTCACTTTCTCGGGGTAATTCACCCCTCCACTTT. The full variable domain, in which reference TRBV5-6 and TRBJ1-6 provide the parts outside the CDR3, is DAGVTQSPTHLIKTRGQQVTLRCSPKSGHDTVSWYQQALGQGPQFIFQYYEEEERQRGNFPDRFSGHQFPNYSSELNVNALLLGDSALYLCASTSLSRGNSPLHFGNGTRLTVT.

The genes are TRBV5-6 and TRBJ2-5; possible D gene TRBD2, 5 bases. Trimming cost V 0 bases and J 6 bases, with 15 bases left between them. Germline CDR1 SGHDT, CDR2 YYEEEE. The length of the CDR3 is 15 residues. The CDR3: CASSLAAGPGKTQYF. Written as DNA, the CDR3 is TGTGCCAGCAGCTTGGCCGCGGGTCCCGGGAAGACCCAGTACTTC. Variable domain in full (rest from reference TRBV5-6 and TRBJ2-5): DAGVTQSPTHLIKTRGQQVTLRCSPKSGHDTVSWYQQALGQGPQFIFQYYEEEERQRGNFPDRFSGHQFPNYSSELNVNALLLGDSALYLCASSLAAGPGKTQYFGPGTRLLVL.

This clone showed up just once. The V gene is TRBV12-5, the J gene TRBJ2-1; D may be TRBD2 (6 bases). The CDR3 loop spans 12 amino acids. Trimming took off 4 bases at V and 10 bases at J, with 11 bases between the two ends. Germline V gives CDR1 LGHNT, CDR2 FRNRAP. The CDR3 DNA follows: TGTGCTAGTGGTTGGGGTGGAGGGGAGCAGTTCTTC. It yields the protein CASGWGGGEQFF.

V and J are TRBV2 and TRBJ2-1; 7 nucleotides match TRBD2. This CDR3 is built from 13 residues. Germline trimming cut 3 bases from V and 9 bases from J; bases unmatched to any gene: 5. Per germline, CDR1 SNHLY and CDR2 FYNNEI. CDR3 amino acids: CASSDVAGVEQFF. The CDR3 nucleotides read TGTGCCAGCAGTGACGTTGCGGGAGTTGAGCAGTTCTTC.

The V gene is TRBV5-1, the J gene TRBJ2-7; 7 nucleotides match TRBD1. CDR1 SGHRS and CDR2 YFSETQ come from the germline V gene. J was trimmed by 3 bases and V by 7 bases; bases with no gene match: 19. There are 17 residues in the CDR3. The CDR3 DNA is TGCGCCAGCCGCCCAACAGGGGTCCTCTTGCGCGGCTACGAGCAGTACTTC. This gives the protein CASRPTGVLLRGYEQYF.

This clone was seen a handful of times. This chain links TRBV5-4 with TRBJ2-5; 10 bases are shared with TRBD2. Germline trimming cut 1 base from V and 5 bases from J; bases unmatched to any gene: 5. The CDR3 is 15 amino acids. Germline V gives CDR1 SGHNT, CDR2 YYREEE (reference sequence). For the CDR3, the DNA is TGTGCCAGCAGCTTGAAAGCGGGGGGGCGCGAGACCCAGTACTTC. Protein: CASSLKAGGRETQYF.

This rearrangement joins TRBV19 to TRBJ1-2; D is undetermined. Trimming stripped 5 bases from V and 1 base from J, with 11 bases between. The germline V gene encodes CDR1 LNHDA and CDR2 SQIVND (reference sequence). This CDR3 contains 14 residues. The CDR3 coding sequence is TGTGCCAGTAGTCGCCAGAACGTTAACTATGGCTACACCTTC. It encodes CASSRQNVNYGYTF.

The chain links TRBV4-2 to TRBJ1-1; D is uncertain. The CDR3 spans 12 residues. Germline values: CDR1 LGHNA, CDR2 YNFKEQ. With 2 bases removed from V and 8 bases from J, the gap between germline ends came to 9 bases. The CDR3 loop reads CASSQRGQEAFF. The CDR3 nucleotides read TGTGCCAGCAGCCAAAGAGGGCAGGAAGCTTTCTTT.

This chain joins TRBV28 and TRBJ2-1, with no clear D. This CDR3 spans 17 amino acids. Germline V gives CDR1 MDHEN, CDR2 SYDVKM. The germline V and J ends were trimmed by 1 base and 0 bases, with 13 bases remaining between them. CDR3: CASSLSPRTPSYNEQFF. The CDR3 region has the DNA TGTGCCAGCAGTTTATCTCCTAGGACCCCCTCCTACAATGAGCAGTTCTTC.

The V gene is TRBV6-5, the J gene TRBJ2-2, with 9 positions matching TRBD2. The CDR3 runs 15 residues. Per germline, CDR1 MNHEY and CDR2 SVGAGI. Trimming at V came to 6 bases and at J to 7 bases, leaving 9 bases not matched to a gene. CDR3 DNA: TGTGCCAGCAGGGCCTCCGGGACTAGCCTCGGGGAGCTGTTTTTT. Its translation: CASRASGTSLGELFF.

V gene TRBV11-2 combines with J gene TRBJ1-2; a possible D gene is TRBD1 (6 bases). Germline CDR1 and CDR2: SGHAT and FQNNGV. The V end lost 1 base, the J end lost 7 bases, and 10 bases lay between the germline ends. The CDR3 length is 13 residues. The CDR3: CASSLVQGTGYTF. CDR3 in DNA: TGTGCCAGCAGCTTAGTACAGGGCACTGGCTACACCTTC.

This clone has a count of ten or more. This rearrangement joins TRBV5-1 to TRBJ1-6; D unresolved. With 4 bases removed from V and 0 bases from J, the gap between germline ends came to 20 bases. This CDR3 is built from 19 residues. Germline CDR1 and CDR2: SGHRS and YFSETQ. The chain's CDR3 is CASSTVFAGYSSYNSPLHF. The CDR3, as DNA: TGCGCCAGCAGCACCGTTTTTGCAGGATACAGCTCCTATAATTCACCCCTCCACTTT.

The V and J genes are TRBV11-2 and TRBJ2-1; 10 nucleotides agree with TRBD1. The CDR3 extends over 16 amino acids. CDR1 is SGHAT, CDR2 FQNNGV, per germline. V gave up 5 bases and J gave up 8 bases; unmatched junction bases: 12. CDR3 nucleotide sequence: TGTGCCAGCAGCCCCGCGGGACAGGGGAAAGGGGATGAGCAGTTCTTC. Protein: CASSPAGQGKGDEQFF.